The sequence of this T cell receptor beta chain was determined in a study of blood T cell repertoires in COVID-19. The wider study: PBMCs, B-cell-depleted T cells, or T cells were the source of the cDNA or gDNA that made up the material.

Only in-frame clones appear in the TCRdb table, and some are missing; sequencing was by immunoSEQ multiplex PCR. The data contain tens of thousands of clones, around four fifths of them seen just once; the ten biggest clones take up about 3.9%. Germline lookup yields CDR1 SGHRS and CDR2 YFSETQ. V shed 1 base and J shed 8 bases, with 10 bases lying between them. The CDR3 sequence is 13 residues long. The sequenced material came from peripheral blood. The rearrangement links TRBV5-1 to TRBJ2-1, with D hard to call. The sequence was obtained from a man in his forties or fifties with acute or convalescent COVID-19. In DNA, the CDR3 is TGCGCCAGCAGCTTGCTGGTTTCGGATGAGCAGTTCTTC. Translation: CASSLLVSDEQFF.